One and the same sample provided the 10 T cell receptor beta chains below, sequenced in a study of long-term antiretroviral therapy in people with HIV. This was the immunoSEQ v3.0 assay at survey level. Only in-frame clones appear in the TCRdb table, and some are missing; sequencing was by immunoSEQ multiplex PCR. The table has more than 25,000 clones, roughly 92% seen once. The source material was unsorted PBMCs, sampled 3.1 years after starting antiretroviral therapy. The receptors shown here come from a man aged 18 to 30 with HIV.

DNA for the CDR3: TGTGCCAGCAAGTCCGAAGGGGGCGCATGGGATGGCTACACCTTC. It is translated as CASKSEGGAWDGYTF. The V call is TRBV6-6, the J call TRBJ1-2; TRBD1 matches at 7 bases. Per the germline V gene, CDR1 is MNHNY and CDR2 is SVGAGI (reference sequence). The CDR3 has 15 residues. Unmatched junction bases numbered 14, after V lost 7 bases and J lost 6 bases.

In its sample, this clone was seen once. J is TRBJ1-2 and V is TRBV14, with D possibly matching TRBD1 (6 bases). The V gene's germline CDR1 is SGHDN and CDR2 FVKESK. The CDR3 is 18 amino acids. Deletions cut 4 bases from V and 7 bases from J, with 28 bases between. Written as DNA, the CDR3 is TGTGCCAGCAGCCTTGGGAGGATGGGGCATTACAGGGTCTCTGGCTACACCTTC. Its translation: CASSLGRMGHYRVSGYTF.

This clone has only one observation. This chain uses TRBV7-4 with TRBJ2-3; 9 nucleotides align to TRBD1. Germline V CDR1 and CDR2: SGHVT, SQSDAQ. The CDR3 runs 15 residues. V was pared by 5 bases and J by 3 bases, with 6 bases of the junction left unmatched. For the CDR3, the DNA is TGTGCCAGCAGCCCGCGGGACAGGGATACAGATACGCAGTATTTT. Its translation: CASSPRDRDTDTQYF.

This clone was observed once. The chain recombines TRBV2 with TRBJ1-6; 8 nucleotides agree with TRBD1. Trimming at V came to 7 bases and at J to 9 bases, leaving 11 bases not matched to a gene. There are 15 residues in the CDR3. Germline loops: CDR1 SNHLY, CDR2 FYNNEI. The CDR3 here is CASTDDRGVGSPLHF. The CDR3 DNA follows: TGTGCCAGCACCGATGACAGGGGCGTAGGTTCACCCCTCCACTTT.

The rearrangement joins TRBV6-1 to TRBJ2-7, with D uncertain. The CDR3 is 17 residues long. Per germline, CDR1 MNHNS and CDR2 SASEGT. V lost 0 bases and J lost 4, with 19 bases in between. The CDR3 bases are TGTGCCAGCAGTGAAGCCGCTGGACCCCACCCCTTTTACGAGCAGTACTTC. This gives the protein CASSEAAGPHPFYEQYF.

The chain links TRBV4-2 to TRBJ2-2; tentatively, D is TRBD1 or TRBD2 (5 bases each). This CDR3 has 16 residues. The germline V gene encodes CDR1 LGHNA and CDR2 YNFKEQ. With 0 bases removed from V and 5 bases from J, the gap between germline ends came to 13 bases. The DNA for the CDR3 is TGTGCCAGCAGCCAAGAACGAGGGGCGCTGACCGGGGAGCTGTTTTTT. Its protein is CASSQERGALTGELFF.

The chain uses TRBV5-1 and TRBJ2-1, with a weak D call TRBD1 (6 bases). The CDR3 runs 15 residues. Trimming stripped 1 base from V and 6 bases from J, with 14 bases between. The V gene's germline CDR1 is SGHRS and CDR2 YFSETQ. CDR3 DNA: TGCGCCAGCAGCTTGACAGGGCGAGCGGTCAATGAGCAGTTCTTC. It specifies CASSLTGRAVNEQFF.

J is TRBJ1-1 and V is TRBV4-3; D gene ambiguous. Trimming removed 0 bases at V and 5 bases at J, with 10 bases between. The CDR3 has 14 amino acids. The germline gives CDR1 LGHNA, CDR2 YSLEER. The CDR3 sequence is CASSQEGDWTEAFF. DNA of the CDR3: TGCGCCAGCAGCCAAGAGGGTGATTGGACTGAAGCTTTCTTT.

The chain couples TRBV9 to TRBJ2-3; no definite D call. The CDR3 extends over 16 amino acids. V was pared by 0 bases and J by 1 base, with 12 bases between. Looked up from germline, CDR1 is SGDLS and CDR2 is YYNGEE. The CDR3: CASSVAGRRGTDTQYF. CDR3 nucleotides: TGTGCCAGCAGCGTAGCTGGGCGTCGAGGCACAGATACGCAGTATTTT. Looking up the rest from reference TRBV9 and TRBJ2-3 gives the full variable domain: DSGVTQTPKHLITATGQRVTLRCSPRSGDLSVYWYQQSLDQGLQFLIQYYNGEERAKGNILERFSAQQFPDLHSELNLSSLELGDSALYFCASSVAGRRGTDTQYFGPGTRLTVL.

This clone came up once. The CDR3 DNA reads as TGTGCCAGCAGGGAACGGAACACCGGGGAGCTGTTTTTT. Its protein is CASRERNTGELFF. V and J are TRBV6-5 and TRBJ2-2; no clear D gene. The length of the CDR3 is 13 residues. From germline, CDR1 is MNHEY and CDR2 SVGAGI. Trimming took 6 bases from V and 1 from J, leaving 6 bases between them.